This T cell receptor (beta chain) was recovered during a study of blood T cell repertoires in COVID-19. Overall study context: Sources were T cells, B-cell-depleted T cells, or PBMCs; the material itself was cDNA or gDNA.

After removal of 3 bases from V and 4 bases from J, the junction contained 1 base not matched to a gene. Germline-derived CDR1 and CDR2 are SGHRS and YFSETQ. CDR3 length equals 13 residues. Per the authors' pipeline: Amplifying reference gene primers gave estimates of nucleated cell counts. Profiling relied on immunoSEQ multiplex PCR, and the TCRdb table lists in-frame clones only, not all of them. V, J and clone size reflect that table, while D and trimming were determined from the DNA. The sample lists approximately 240,000 clones; around 90% were seen once. This chain uses TRBV5-1 with TRBJ2-3; 8 nucleotides align to TRBD1. Sequencing was performed on peripheral blood. This clonotype originated in a young woman who had recovered from COVID-19. Here the CDR3 DNA reads TGCGCCAGCAGCTGGGACAGGTCAGATACGCAGTATTTT. Translating it yields CASSWDRSDTQYF.